The rows below give T cell receptor beta chains drawn from one sample of a study of T-cell reconstitution after alpha-beta-depleted transplantation in children. TCRdb called the PCR reads again in MiXCR, with one record for every CDR3 protein. Of 150,000 to 250,000 distinct CDR3 sequences in the sample, roughly 6.5% are singletons; the top ten hold roughly 4.8%. Sequencing was performed on PBMCs, taken before TCRalphabeta/CD19-depleted stem cell transplant. Receptor source: a girl under three years old with combined immunodeficiency, due to receive a stem cell transplant. The conserved cysteine and the conserved F or W are not part of the CDR3 here.

TRBV7-8,ASSLVGRGTEAF
TRBV20-1,SARVNLGLGSYNEQF
TRBV12-3/TRBV12-4,ASSQGAGGNEQF
TRBV2,ASSGISYEQY
TRBV18,ASSPQTNTEAF
TRBV7-3,ASSPGVGETQY
TRBV10-3,AITEAGEGNEQF
TRBV7-9,ASSLIRVGTDTQY
TRBV28,ASSGLRGSYEQY
TRBV12-3/TRBV12-4,ASSPLGEGLGGNEQF
TRBV7-9,ASSLTGTNYGYT
TRBV9,ASSVGVAGGQETQY
TRBV27,ASSPLAGMVQGTQY
TRBV20-1,SARDVREVGELF
TRBV19,ASSIHTNTDTQY
TRBV5-5,ASRLRETQY
TRBV12-3/TRBV12-4,ASSETSGRASEQY
TRBV7-9,ASSFNRDSSREQY
TRBV7-9,ASSSSSGIIYEQY
TRBV27,ASSLGGTGNTIY
TRBV5-6,ASSLAGGITDTQY
TRBV29-1,SGTGLAVDTDTQY
TRBV18,ASSRDTGGTYEQY
TRBV6-2/TRBV6-3,ASSYSFGSNEQF
TRBV28,ASTRGTGELF